This TCR beta chain was found in a study of blood T cell repertoires in COVID-19. About the study: There were acute and convalescent COVID-19 samples, and they came from the United States, Italy and Spain. Sources were T cells, B-cell-depleted T cells, or PBMCs; the material itself was cDNA or gDNA.

Seattle's cohort entered during active infection and was followed longitudinally. The table came from immunoSEQ multiplex PCR; TCRdb's copy has only in-frame clones and leaves some out. The sample contains 150,000 to 200,000 clones, about 87% of which appear only once. V gave up 0 bases and J gave up 7 bases, with 13 bases separating them. The CDR3 runs to 15 residues. Germline CDR1 and CDR2: SGDLS and YYNGEE. Sequenced sample: peripheral blood. This chain uses TRBV9 with TRBJ1-4, with a weak D call TRBD1 (6 bases). The receptor was isolated from a woman aged 80 or older with COVID-19, enrolled during active disease. CDR3 sequence (DNA): TGTGCCAGCAGCGTAGAAGGCAGGGGAATTGAAAAACTGTTTTTT. The encoded protein is CASSVEGRGIEKLFF.